This TCR beta chain was documented in a study of T cells after yellow fever vaccination. Overall study findings and caveats: Abundant bulk-derived clonotypes could contaminate FACS-sorted repertoires. Although most clonotypes did not, a small share appeared in both CD4 and CD8 compartments.

The study made its TCR cDNA through 5'RACE template switching. That step introduced a universal primer site along with UMIs. TCRdb fed the 5' RACE reads into MiXCR, producing one record per CDR3 protein. The sample gives 150,000 to 200,000 distinct CDR3 sequences, approximately 9.9% of which show up once; about 40% is in the top ten. A remark on this clonotype: Antigen unknown.

V lost 4 bases and J 0 bases, leaving 14 bases between the germline ends. CDR1 is SGHAT and CDR2 is FQDESV in the germline V gene (reference sequence). The CDR3 has 16 amino acids. This TCR derives from a man aged 18 to 30 who received the YFV17D yellow fever vaccine. This chain links TRBV11-1 with TRBJ2-3, with D unresolved. The specimen was CD8+ T cells sorted from PBMCs, collected 15 days after the yellow fever booster vaccination. DNA of the CDR3: TGTGCCAGCAGCTCCCGACGGATCTCTAGCACAGATACGCAGTATTTT. This codes for CASSSRRISSTDTQYF.